This T cell receptor beta chain was identified during a study of cytomegalovirus exposure and HLA in healthy donors. This CDR3 comprises 14 residues. Germline CDR1 and CDR2: SNHLY and FYNNEI. Losses at the gene ends were 6 bases for V and 3 bases for J; bases not matched to a gene: 4. Donors in the study were healthy people who gave bone marrow. Notes on this clone: The antigen is not known.

The study's findings and limits: A missense variant in DCLRE1C was later tied to TCR beta V- and J-gene trimming. An analysis done earlier found most TCR beta V segments productive about 90% or about 30% of the time. TRBV6-2, TRBV6-3 and some other V segments were unresolvable in 87-base-pair reads.

PCR was performed using 60 Vbeta and 13 Jbeta primers. Measured with immunoSEQ multiplex PCR; TCRdb has only the in-frame clones, and not every one. This sample yields about 180,000 clones, of which 80% are seen a single time; about 7% belongs to the top ten. Sequencing was performed on PBMCs. This chain uses TRBV2 with TRBJ1-2; 10 bases map to TRBD1. This TCR was recovered from a man younger than 45 in good health and CMV-seropositive. The CDR3 reads CASRTGTGDYGYTF. The CDR3 region has the DNA TGTGCCAGCAGGACCGGGACAGGGGACTATGGCTACACCTTC.